The T cell receptor beta chain under discussion was sequenced for a study of control samples from healthy donors and cancer patients. Trimming pared 7 bases from V and 1 base from J, leaving 17 bases between. The CDR3 is made up of 16 amino acids. Germline V gene sequence: CDR1 SNHLY, CDR2 FYNNEI. The count of this clone is one. Repertoires were generated with immunoSEQ multiplex PCR, while TCRdb's copy carries only in-frame clones and drops some. The repertoire holds approximately 150,000 clones, with about 91% as singletons. The clonotype comes from a man younger than 30 in good health. The rearrangement joins TRBV2 to TRBJ2-1; D may be TRBD1 or TRBD2 (5 bases each). What was sequenced was blood. The CDR3 is CASTTGGWGSYNEQFF. The CDR3 nucleotides read TGTGCCAGCACCACCGGAGGATGGGGGTCCTACAATGAGCAGTTCTTC.